This T cell receptor beta chain derives from a study of T cells expressing NK-cell markers. On the study more broadly: Among the eight sequenced donors, seven tested HCMV-seropositive and one tested seronegative.

Libraries used 5'RACE template switching adding universal primer site and UMIs. TCRdb re-called the 5' RACE reads and shows each CDR3 protein once, DNA omitted. This sample's table has 500,000 to 700,000 distinct CDR3 sequences. This CDR3 region has 14 residues. CDR1 and CDR2 (germline): ENHRY, SYGVKD. The specimen was blood T cells: a sorted CD56 or NKG2C T cell subset, CD4+ or CD8+ T cells, or bulk PBMC T cells (not recorded which). This TCR was sampled from a man aged 18-30 years in good health. The rearrangement uses TRBV10-3 and TRBJ2-5; TCRdb picks TRBD1, but there is no DNA to check that call. CDR3 sequence reads: CAISERAGAETQYF.